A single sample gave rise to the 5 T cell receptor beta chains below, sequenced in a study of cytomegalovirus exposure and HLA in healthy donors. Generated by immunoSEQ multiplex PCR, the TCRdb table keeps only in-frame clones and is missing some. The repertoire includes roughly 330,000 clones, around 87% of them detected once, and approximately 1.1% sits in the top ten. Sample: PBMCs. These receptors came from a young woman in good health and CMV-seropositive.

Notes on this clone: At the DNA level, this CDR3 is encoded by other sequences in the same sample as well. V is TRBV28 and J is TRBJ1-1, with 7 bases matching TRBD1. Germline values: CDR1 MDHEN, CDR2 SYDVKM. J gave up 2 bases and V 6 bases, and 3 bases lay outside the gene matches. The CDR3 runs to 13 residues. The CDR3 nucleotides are TGTGCCAGCAGCTGGACAGGAAACACTGAAGCTTTCTTT. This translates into CASSWTGNTEAFF. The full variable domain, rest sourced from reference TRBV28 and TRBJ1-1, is DVKVTQSSRYLVKRTGEKVFLECVQDMDHENMFWYRQDPGLGLRLIYFSYDVKMKEKGDIPEGYSVSREKKERFSLILESASTNQTSMYLCASSWTGNTEAFFGQGTRLTVV.

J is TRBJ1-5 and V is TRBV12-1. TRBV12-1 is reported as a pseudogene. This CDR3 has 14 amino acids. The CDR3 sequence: CASSPNETNQPQHF. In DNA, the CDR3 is TGTGCCAGCAGCCCTAACGAGACCAATCAGCCCCAGCATTTT.

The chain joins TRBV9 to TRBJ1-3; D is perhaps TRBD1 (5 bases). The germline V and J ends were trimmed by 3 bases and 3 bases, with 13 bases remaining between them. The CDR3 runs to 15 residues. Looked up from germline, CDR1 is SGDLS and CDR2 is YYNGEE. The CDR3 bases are TGTGCCAGCAGCGGGTCCGGGACCGTTGGAAACACCATATATTTT. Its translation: CASSGSGTVGNTIYF. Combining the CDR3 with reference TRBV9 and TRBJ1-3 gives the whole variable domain DSGVTQTPKHLITATGQRVTLRCSPRSGDLSVYWYQQSLDQGLQFLIQYYNGEERAKGNILERFSAQQFPDLHSELNLSSLELGDSALYFCASSGSGTVGNTIYFGEGSWLTVV.

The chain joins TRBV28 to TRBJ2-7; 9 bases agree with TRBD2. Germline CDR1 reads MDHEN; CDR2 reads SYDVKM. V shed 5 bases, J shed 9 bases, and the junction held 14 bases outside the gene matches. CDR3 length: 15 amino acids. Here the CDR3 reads CASSPTSGPPQGQYF. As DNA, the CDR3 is TGTGCCAGCAGTCCGACTAGCGGCCCCCCACAGGGGCAGTACTTC.

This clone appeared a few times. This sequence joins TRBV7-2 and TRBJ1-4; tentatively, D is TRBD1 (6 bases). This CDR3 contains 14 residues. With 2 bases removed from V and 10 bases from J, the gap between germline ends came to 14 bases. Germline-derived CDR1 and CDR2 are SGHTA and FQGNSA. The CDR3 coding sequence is TGTGCCAGCAGCTTAATCCAGGGGAGGGGAAAACTGTTTTTT. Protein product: CASSLIQGRGKLFF.